One and the same sample provided the 21 T cell receptor beta chains below, sequenced in a study of Ad26.COV2.S vaccination and SARS-CoV-2 variants. Clones were sequenced by immunoSEQ multiplex PCR, and TCRdb holds only the in-frame ones, with some missing. The sample has 400,000 to 450,000 clones; approximately 92% are singletons. Indicated treatment: 19 received Ad26.COV2.S at low or high dose, single or two shots; roughly five received placebo; per-sample allocation not given. Sampling occurred on day 63 after the first vaccine or placebo injection. The source was peripheral blood, collected in a trial of Ad26.COV2.S vaccine versus placebo. All receptors derive from a person between 18 and 60 years old who received the Ad26.COV2.S COVID-19 vaccine or a placebo.

This chain connects TRBV21-1 to TRBJ2-5; the D call of TRBD2 is as the table states it, not checked on the DNA. TRBV21-1 is labeled a pseudogene. The CDR3 is 17 amino acids. CDR3 in DNA: TGTGCCAGCAGCAAAGTGAGGACTAGCGGGCCCCAAGAGACCCAGTACTTC. This translates into CASSKVRTSGPQETQYF.

The chain uses TRBV6-5 and TRBJ1-1, with D uncertain. Germline CDR1 is MNHEY and CDR2 is SVGAGI. This CDR3 has 13 residues. V was clipped by 2 bases and J by 4 bases, with 8 bases between them. The CDR3: CASSYVERTEAFF. DNA of the CDR3: TGTGCCAGCAGTTACGTCGAACGCACTGAAGCTTTCTTT.

The J gene is TRBJ2-7, the V gene TRBV18; 8 nucleotides line up with TRBD1. CDR3 length equals 17 residues. Per germline, CDR1 KGHSH and CDR2 LQKENI. With V trimmed by 3 bases and J by 2 bases, 12 bases remained unmatched. The CDR3 protein is CASSPSGQGLGTYEQYF. In DNA form, the CDR3 reads TGTGCCAGCTCACCCTCCGGACAGGGTCTGGGAACCTACGAGCAGTACTTC.

The chain combines TRBV25-1 with TRBJ2-1; the match to TRBD2 covers 9 bases. J lost 4 bases, V lost 3 bases, and 4 bases had no gene match. The CDR3 length is 15 residues. The germline V gene has CDR1 MGHDK and CDR2 SYGVNS. CDR3: CASSDRLAGYNEQFF. CDR3 in DNA: TGTGCCAGCAGTGATCGTCTAGCGGGATACAATGAGCAGTTCTTC.

This clone was detected once. The gene calls are TRBV4-2 and TRBJ2-1; the match to TRBD2 covers 10 bases. CDR3 length: 16 amino acids. From germline, CDR1 is LGHNA and CDR2 YNFKEQ. Unmatched junction bases numbered 5, after V lost 3 bases and J lost 3 bases. The CDR3 nucleotides read TGTGCCAGCAGCCATGAAACTAGCGGGATCTACAATGAGCAGTTCTTC. It specifies CASSHETSGIYNEQFF.

The chain links TRBV2 to TRBJ2-2; D possibly corresponds to TRBD1 (6 bases). From germline, CDR1 is SNHLY and CDR2 FYNNEI. This CDR3 is built from 15 residues. V was pared by 3 bases and J by 1 base, with 9 bases between. CDR3 protein: CASSDLTGNTGELFF. CDR3 DNA: TGTGCCAGCAGTGATCTGACAGGGAACACCGGGGAGCTGTTTTTT.

The chain uses TRBV20-1 and TRBJ1-5, with D perhaps TRBD1 (5 bases). The CDR3 has 16 amino acids. Trimming left V 3 bases short and J 2 bases short, with 17 bases between. Per the germline V gene, CDR1 is DFQATT and CDR2 is SNEGSKA (reference sequence). Written as DNA, the CDR3 is TGCAGTGCTAGTTGCCCCTGGACAAACTGCAATCAGCCCCAGCATTTT. This codes for CSASCPWTNCNQPQHF.

In this sample, this clone turned up once. The J gene is TRBJ2-1, the V gene TRBV6-5; TRBD1 matches at 7 bases. This CDR3 contains 15 residues. Trimming removed 0 bases from V and 4 bases from J; junction bases left unmatched: 3. Germline V gene data show CDR1 as MNHEY and CDR2 as SVGAGI. The CDR3 nucleotides are TGTGCCAGCAGTTACTCGGGACAGCCTTACAATGAGCAGTTCTTC. It specifies CASSYSGQPYNEQFF.

This chain uses TRBV11-2 with TRBJ2-7; 11 bases line up with TRBD2. Germline assignment: CDR1 SGHAT and CDR2 FQNNGV. V lost 5 bases, J lost 4 bases, and 10 bases stayed unmatched. The CDR3 length is 16 residues. This CDR3 reads CASSRLAGGHGYEQYF. CDR3 coding DNA: TGTGCCAGCAGCCGTTTAGCGGGAGGGCACGGTTACGAGCAGTACTTC.

The chain carries TRBV4-1 and TRBJ2-7, with D perhaps matching TRBD1 (5 bases). Looked up from germline, CDR1 is MGHRA and CDR2 is YSYEKL. CDR3 length equals 14 residues. The V and J ends lost 0 bases and 6 bases respectively, with 12 bases between them. This CDR3 is CASSQDAGSREQYF. CDR3 DNA: TGCGCCAGCAGCCAAGATGCAGGGTCCCGCGAGCAGTACTTC.

This chain connects TRBV7-9 to TRBJ1-1; D uncertain. The length of the CDR3 is 16 residues. The V gene lost 1 base and the J gene lost 0 bases, with 12 bases spanning the gap. Germline-derived CDR1 and CDR2 are SEHNR and FQNEAQ (reference sequence). CDR3 amino acids: CASSLVVSPVNTEAFF. DNA of the CDR3: TGTGCCAGCAGCTTAGTCGTCAGCCCGGTGAACACTGAAGCTTTCTTT.

CDR3 sequence: CAWNAAGEDTF. The CDR3 DNA reads as TGTGCCTGGAATGCGGCAGGGGAGGACACCTTC. The chain is built from TRBV30 and TRBJ1-2, with D possibly TRBD1 on 6 matching bases. The CDR3 is made up of 11 amino acids. Germline-derived CDR1 and CDR2 are GTSNPN and SVGIG (reference sequence). Trimming left V 4 bases short and J 12 bases short, with 15 bases between.

The V call is TRBV5-5, the J call TRBJ2-7; TRBD2 might be the D (5 bases). V gave up 0 bases and J gave up 0 bases, with 10 bases separating them. Germline-derived CDR1 and CDR2 are SGHKS and YYEKEE (reference sequence). This CDR3 contains 15 residues. CDR3 sequence reads: CASSLAGSVSYEQYF. CDR3 bases: TGTGCCAGCAGCTTGGCGGGATCAGTCTCCTACGAGCAGTACTTC.

This chain connects TRBV4-3 to TRBJ2-7; 8 positions agree with TRBD1. With V trimmed by 4 bases and J by 2 bases, 7 bases remained unmatched. CDR3 length: 15 residues. Per the germline V gene, CDR1 is LGHNA and CDR2 is YSLEER. The CDR3 DNA is TGCGCCAGCAGCCCTCGGACAGGGTACCCCTACGAGCAGTACTTC. Protein sequence: CASSPRTGYPYEQYF.

CDR3 DNA sequence: TGTGCTAGTGGTTTGGGGCTAGCGGGGGTTGATACGCAGTATTTT. This translates into CASGLGLAGVDTQYF. V usage is TRBV12-5 and J usage is TRBJ2-3, with 10 bases lining up with TRBD2. The germline CDR1 and CDR2 sequences are LGHNT and FRNRAP. This CDR3 is 15 amino acids long. V was clipped by 1 base and J by 6 bases; unmatched bases: 4.

V usage is TRBV25-1 and J usage is TRBJ1-3; D not resolved. Trimming removed 2 bases at V and 2 bases at J, with 7 bases between. Germline CDR1 MGHDK, CDR2 SYGVNS. The CDR3 is made up of 14 amino acids. The CDR3 DNA sequence: TGTGCCAGCAGTGAAGCGCGCGCTGGAAACACCATATATTTT. Translated: CASSEARAGNTIYF. Full variable domain (remainder filled in from reference TRBV25-1 and TRBJ1-3): EADIYQTPRYLVIGTGKKITLECSQTMGHDKMYWYQQDPGMELHLIHYSYGVNSTEKGDLSSESTVSRIRTEHFPLTLESARPSHTSQYLCASSEARAGNTIYFGEGSWLTVV.

This clone was found once. The chain has TRBV7-3 and TRBJ2-4, with TRBD1 identical over 9 bases. The trim removed 5 bases at V and 8 bases at J, leaving 4 bases unmatched. This CDR3 is 13 amino acids long. In germline, CDR1 is SGHTA, CDR2 FQGTGA. In DNA form, the CDR3 reads TGTGCCAGCAGCATCGACAGGGGGGACATTCAGTACTTC. Protein product: CASSIDRGDIQYF. Looking up the rest from reference TRBV7-3 and TRBJ2-4 gives the full variable domain: GAGVSQTPSNKVTEKGKYVELRCDPISGHTALYWYRQSLGQGPEFLIYFQGTGAADDSGLPNDRFFAVRPEGSVSTLKIQRTERGDSAVYLCASSIDRGDIQYFGAGTRLSVL.

V gene TRBV5-1 combines with J gene TRBJ2-6; D is unclear. CDR1 and CDR2 (germline): SGHRS, YFSETQ. Between the trimmed V and J ends, which lost 7 bases and 0 bases, there was a span of 2 bases. CDR3 size: 12 residues. The CDR3 sequence: CASLSGANVLTF. CDR3 coding DNA: TGCGCCAGCCTCTCTGGGGCCAACGTCCTGACTTTC.

The chain employs TRBV7-9 and TRBJ2-3; 9 bases match TRBD2. This CDR3 comprises 14 residues. V dropped 6 bases and J dropped 6; count of bases not matched to a gene: 7. The germline gives CDR1 SEHNR, CDR2 FQNEAQ (reference sequence). In DNA form, the CDR3 reads TGTGCCAGCAGGCCAACTAGCGGGTCCGATACGCAGTATTTT. Translation: CASRPTSGSDTQYF. Full variable domain (remainder filled in from reference TRBV7-9 and TRBJ2-3): DTGVSQNPRHKITKRGQNVTFRCDPISEHNRLYWYRQTLGQGPEFLTYFQNEAQLEKSRLLSDRFSAERPKGSFSTLEIQRTEQGDSAMYLCASRPTSGSDTQYFGPGTRLTVL.

J is TRBJ2-4 and V is TRBV15; 10 bases map to TRBD2. CDR1 LNHNV and CDR2 YYDKDF come from the germline V gene (reference sequence). V gave up 0 bases and J gave up 7 bases; unmatched junction bases: 18. This CDR3 is 20 amino acids long. The CDR3 region has the DNA TGTGCCACCAGCAGAGATAAAGGGCTAGCGGGAGACCGGGGAAGGAACATTCAGTACTTC. It is translated as CATSRDKGLAGDRGRNIQYF.

The chain combines TRBV6-6 with TRBJ2-7, with 11 bases identical to TRBD2. The V and J ends lost 6 bases and 3 bases, in that order; junction bases with no gene match: 7. The CDR3 covers 15 residues. Per the germline V gene, CDR1 is MNHNY and CDR2 is SVGAGI (reference sequence). CDR3 nucleotides: TGTGCCAGCAGACCAACTAGCGGGGGAGTCTACGAGCAGTACTTC. This translates into CASRPTSGGVYEQYF.